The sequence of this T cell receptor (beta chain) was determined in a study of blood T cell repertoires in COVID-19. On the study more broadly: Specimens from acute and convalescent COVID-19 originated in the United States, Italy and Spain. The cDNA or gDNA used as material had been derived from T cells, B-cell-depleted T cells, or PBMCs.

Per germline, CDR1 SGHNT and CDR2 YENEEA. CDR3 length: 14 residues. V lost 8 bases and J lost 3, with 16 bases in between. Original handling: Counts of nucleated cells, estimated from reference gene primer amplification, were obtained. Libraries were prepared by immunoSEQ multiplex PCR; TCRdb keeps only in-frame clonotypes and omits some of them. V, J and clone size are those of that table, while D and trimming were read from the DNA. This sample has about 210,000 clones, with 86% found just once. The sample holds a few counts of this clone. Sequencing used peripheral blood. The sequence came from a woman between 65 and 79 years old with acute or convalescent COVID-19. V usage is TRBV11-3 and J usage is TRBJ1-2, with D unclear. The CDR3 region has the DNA TGTGCCAGCTCAAGAGCGGCCCAGGACTATGGCTACACCTTC. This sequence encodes CASSRAAQDYGYTF.